This T cell receptor (beta chain) was recorded in a study of regulatory T cells in long-lasting Graves disease. As for time point: newly diagnosed GD, antithyroid drugs for less than 3 months. Scientists built the TCR library using RNA that was extracted from PBMCs. At least ten counts were recorded for this clonotype. HTBI primers from iRepertoire and Arm-PCR of CDR3 regions yielded the TCR beta libraries. TCRdb reprocessed the multiplex PCR reads via MiXCR and lists one record per CDR3 protein. The table has some 500,000 distinct CDR3 sequences, about 13% seen once. These data also featured in a second study, about T cells in Graves' hyperthyroidism and ophthalmopathy.

The clonotype originates from a young man with Graves disease. The sequenced sample was peripheral blood mononuclear cells (PBMCs), obtained at new diagnosis, from a patient treated with antithyroid drugs.

CDR3 residues: CATSTSGKNTGELFF. In DNA, the CDR3 is TGTGCCACCAGCACATCAGGAAAGAACACCGGGGAGCTGTTTTTT. The V and J genes are TRBV15 and TRBJ2-2, with no clear D. The V end was cut by 4 bases, the J end by 1 base, with 10 bases between. This CDR3 is 15 amino acids long. Germline CDR1 is LNHNV and CDR2 is YYDKDF (reference sequence).